A single sample gave rise to the 29 T cell receptor beta chains below, sequenced in a study of cytomegalovirus exposure and HLA in healthy donors. The PCR ran on 60 Vbeta and 13 Jbeta primers. The table came from immunoSEQ multiplex PCR; TCRdb's copy has only in-frame clones and leaves some out. The sample contains about 150,000 clones, roughly 82% of which appear only once. Input material: PBMCs. The receptors come from a young man in good health and CMV-seronegative.

The rearrangement uses TRBV2 and TRBJ2-6; 9 bases fit TRBD1. The trim removed 8 bases at V and 0 bases at J, leaving 11 bases unmatched. CDR3 size: 18 residues. Per germline, CDR1 SNHLY and CDR2 FYNNEI. The DNA for the CDR3 is TGTGCCAGCCTACCCGGGACAGGGCGTAGCTCTGGGGCCAACGTCCTGACTTTC. Protein product: CASLPGTGRSSGANVLTF.

The chain couples TRBV19 to TRBJ2-2; D is perhaps TRBD2 (5 bases). CDR1 LNHDA and CDR2 SQIVND come from the germline V gene (reference sequence). Trimming pared 6 bases from V and 0 bases from J, leaving 11 bases between. The CDR3 totals 15 residues. The CDR3 loop reads CASRGAASNTGELFF. CDR3 coding DNA: TGTGCCAGTAGGGGAGCAGCTTCGAACACCGGGGAGCTGTTTTTT.

The rearrangement uses TRBV6-6 and TRBJ1-1; 9 positions agree with TRBD1. The CDR3 spans 13 residues. V was clipped by 4 bases and J by 7 bases; unmatched bases: 4. CDR1 and CDR2 from the germline V gene are MNHNY and SVGAGI (reference sequence). Written as DNA, the CDR3 is TGTGCCAGCAGTTCTAAGGGACAGGGTGAAGCTTTCTTT. This encodes CASSSKGQGEAFF.

The V gene is TRBV15, the J gene TRBJ2-7; D might be TRBD2 (6 bases). There are 14 residues in the CDR3. Between the trimmed V and J ends, which lost 3 bases and 2 bases, there was a span of 11 bases. CDR1 and CDR2 from the germline V gene are LNHNV and YYDKDF (reference sequence). The CDR3 sequence: CATSRWEVAYEQYF. The CDR3, as DNA: TGTGCCACCAGCAGGTGGGAGGTAGCCTACGAGCAGTACTTC.

Comments on this clone: One end of the junction does not line up with germline, which may come from a read error. The rearrangement links TRBV5-1 to TRBJ2-6, with 8 bases aligning to TRBD1. Germline loops: CDR1 SGHRS, CDR2 YFSETQ. This CDR3 spans 18 amino acids. CDR3 region: CASSGGTGLFTGANGLTF. The DNA for the CDR3 is TGCGCCAGCTCCGGCGGGACAGGTTTGTTTACTGGGGCCAACGGCCTGACTTTC.

This chain joins TRBV9 and TRBJ2-2; unclear D gene. Looked up from germline, CDR1 is SGDLS and CDR2 is YYNGEE. Trimming removed 7 bases from V and 1 base from J, with 5 bases in between. This CDR3 contains 12 residues. The CDR3 nucleotides are TGTGCCAGCGGTAGGAACACCGGGGAGCTGTTTTTT. It is translated as CASGRNTGELFF.

This chain uses TRBV18 with TRBJ2-7, with TRBD1 matching 9 bases. The trim removed 3 bases at V and 2 bases at J, leaving 5 bases unmatched. The CDR3 is 15 amino acids. CDR1 and CDR2 (germline): KGHSH, LQKENI. In nucleotides, the CDR3 is TGTGCCAGCTCACCTTCTCGGACAGGGGCCTACGAGCAGTACTTC. Translated: CASSPSRTGAYEQYF.

V usage is TRBV27 and J usage is TRBJ2-1, with D tentatively TRBD2 (5 bases). CDR3 length: 11 residues. The germline CDR1 and CDR2 sequences are MNHEY and SMNVEV (reference sequence). The germline V and J ends were trimmed by 10 bases and 6 bases, with 10 bases remaining between them. The CDR3 spells CATRGSNEQFF. CDR3 DNA: TGTGCCACCCGAGGGTCCAATGAGCAGTTCTTC.

The DNA of the CDR3 is TGTGCCAGCAGCATGCCCGGGACAGCATCTTATGGCTACACCTTC. This gives the protein CASSMPGTASYGYTF. The chain is built from TRBV9 and TRBJ1-2, with 7 bases lining up with TRBD1. CDR1 is SGDLS, CDR2 YYNGEE, per germline. This CDR3 spans 15 amino acids. With V trimmed by 4 bases and J by 5 bases, 11 bases remained unmatched.

The V call is TRBV14, the J call TRBJ2-7, with 9 nucleotides matching TRBD1. The trim removed 4 bases at V and 2 bases at J, leaving 12 bases unmatched. Germline V CDR1 and CDR2: SGHDN, FVKESK. This CDR3 contains 17 residues. The CDR3 DNA reads TGTGCCAGCAGCCCTCACCTCAGACAGGGGGGTACCTACGAGCAGTACTTC. This codes for CASSPHLRQGGTYEQYF.

The chain is built from TRBV7-6 and TRBJ2-5; D remains unclear. The CDR3 extends over 14 amino acids. The germline V and J ends were trimmed by 0 bases and 4 bases, with 9 bases remaining between them. From germline, CDR1 is SGHVS and CDR2 FNYEAQ. CDR3 region: CASSLAQNRETQYF. DNA of the CDR3: TGTGCCAGCAGCTTAGCACAGAATCGAGAGACCCAGTACTTC. Based on the CDR3 plus reference TRBV7-6 and TRBJ2-5, the full variable domain is GAGVSQSPRYKVTKRGQDVALRCDPISGHVSLYWYRQALGQGPEFLTYFNYEAQQDKSGLPNDRFSAERPEGSISTLTIQRTEQRDSAMYRCASSLAQNRETQYFGPGTRLLVL.

About this clone: One junction end disagrees with the germline gene, perhaps due to a read error. The chain uses TRBV9 and TRBJ2-6; D is perhaps TRBD1 (5 bases). This CDR3 contains 14 residues. Looked up from germline, CDR1 is SGDLS and CDR2 is YYNGEE. As DNA, the CDR3 is TGTGCCAGCAGCGTAGGCGCTGGGGCCAACGGCCTGACTTTC. Amino acids: CASSVGAGANGLTF.

This clone is a singleton in its sample. The chain employs TRBV14 and TRBJ2-6, with 13 bases that match TRBD2. V was pared by 2 bases and J by 0 bases, with 4 bases of the junction left unmatched. CDR1 and CDR2 (germline): SGHDN, FVKESK. This CDR3 contains 19 residues. The CDR3 reads CASSQPGLAGSSGANVLTF. The CDR3, as DNA: TGTGCCAGCAGCCAACCGGGACTAGCGGGGAGCTCTGGGGCCAACGTCCTGACTTTC.

The chain employs TRBV28 and TRBJ1-4, with D possibly being TRBD1 (6 bases). CDR1 MDHEN and CDR2 SYDVKM come from the germline V gene. The CDR3 has 14 amino acids. Trimming took 7 bases from V and 8 from J, leaving 17 bases between them. The CDR3 is CASKNGGAREKLFF. Written as DNA, the CDR3 is TGTGCCAGCAAGAATGGGGGCGCGAGGGAAAAACTGTTTTTT.

This clone was observed a handful of times. V and J are TRBV28 and TRBJ1-4; 10 bases line up with TRBD1. V lost 8 bases, J lost 0 bases, and 12 bases stayed unmatched. CDR3 length equals 18 residues. CDR1 is MDHEN, CDR2 SYDVKM, per germline. For the CDR3, the DNA is TGTGCCAGCGGGGGGGACAGGGGCCAGCTTGCAACTAATGAAAAACTGTTTTTT. It specifies CASGGDRGQLATNEKLFF. Looking up the rest from reference TRBV28 and TRBJ1-4 gives the full variable domain: DVKVTQSSRYLVKRTGEKVFLECVQDMDHENMFWYRQDPGLGLRLIYFSYDVKMKEKGDIPEGYSVSREKKERFSLILESASTNQTSMYLCASGGDRGQLATNEKLFFGSGTQLSVL.

The chain employs TRBV27 and TRBJ2-3; no reliable D call. The V gene lost 3 bases and the J gene lost 0 bases, with 7 bases spanning the gap. The CDR3 has 14 amino acids. Per germline, CDR1 MNHEY and CDR2 SMNVEV (reference sequence). The CDR3 DNA reads as TGTGCCAGCAGTTTCTACGGTAGCACAGATACGCAGTATTTT. The encoded protein is CASSFYGSTDTQYF.

The J gene is TRBJ2-3, the V gene TRBV19; unclear D gene. There are 13 residues in the CDR3. V shed 3 bases and J shed 2 bases, with 6 bases lying between them. Germline loops: CDR1 LNHDA, CDR2 SQIVND (reference sequence). CDR3 DNA: TGTGCCAGTAGTATGCAGGCCACAGATACGCAGTATTTT. Translation gives CASSMQATDTQYF.

The DNA for the CDR3 is TGCGCCAGCAGCTCACAAGGGGATCAGCCCCAGCATTTT. As protein: CASSSQGDQPQHF. This sequence joins TRBV5-1 and TRBJ1-5, with D possibly matching TRBD1 (5 bases). CDR1 is SGHRS, CDR2 YFSETQ, per germline. CDR3 length equals 13 residues. V lost 3 bases to trimming and J lost 5 bases, with 9 bases between them.

The chain combines TRBV29-1 with TRBJ2-3, with TRBD2 as a possible D gene (6 bases). V was cut by 7 bases and J by 6 bases, with 17 bases left in between. This CDR3 is built from 13 residues. CDR1 SQVTM and CDR2 ANQGSEA come from the germline V gene. CDR3: CSGWSRSGDTQYF. The DNA for the CDR3 is TGCAGCGGCTGGTCCAGGAGCGGGGATACGCAGTATTTT.

The chain has TRBV28 and TRBJ2-2; D uncertain. Germline V gene sequence: CDR1 MDHEN, CDR2 SYDVKM. The V gene lost 6 bases and the J gene lost 6 bases, with 11 bases spanning the gap. This CDR3 has 13 amino acids. CDR3 sequence reads: CASSPREPGELFF. DNA of the CDR3: TGTGCCAGCAGCCCCCGTGAGCCCGGGGAGCTGTTTTTT.

The J gene is TRBJ1-2, the V gene TRBV2; D is undetermined. Germline V gene lookup returns CDR1 SNHLY and CDR2 FYNNEI. Trimming cost V 2 bases and J 3 bases, with 19 bases left between them. This CDR3 comprises 17 residues. This CDR3 reads CASSEFSGRTPDYGYTF. The CDR3 nucleotides read TGTGCCAGCAGTGAATTTAGCGGTCGGACTCCCGACTATGGCTACACCTTC.

The gene calls are TRBV6-5 and TRBJ2-7, with 11 bases matching TRBD1. In germline, CDR1 is MNHEY, CDR2 SVGAGI. This CDR3 is 16 amino acids long. The V and J ends lost 0 bases and 7 bases, in that order; junction bases with no gene match: 8. Here the CDR3 reads CASSYSTGQGAREQYF. The CDR3 DNA reads as TGTGCCAGCAGTTACTCGACTGGACAGGGGGCGAGGGAGCAGTACTTC.

The J gene is TRBJ2-5, the V gene TRBV7-6, with 7 nucleotides matching TRBD1. Germline V lookup: CDR1 SGHVS, CDR2 FNYEAQ. The CDR3 runs to 15 residues. V lost 3 bases, J lost 2 bases, and 6 bases stayed unmatched. The CDR3 DNA reads TGTGCCAGCAGCTTTCCGGGACAGAGTCAAGAGACCCAGTACTTC. As protein: CASSFPGQSQETQYF.

This chain connects TRBV18 to TRBJ1-4; tentative D call: TRBD1 (5 bases). Trimming took 5 bases from V and 4 from J, leaving 11 bases between them. From germline, CDR1 is KGHSH and CDR2 LQKENI. The CDR3 totals 14 residues. CDR3 coding DNA: TGTGCCAGCTCATCGGGACTTAGTAATGAAAAACTGTTTTTT. Its protein product is CASSSGLSNEKLFF.

V gene TRBV5-4 combines with J gene TRBJ2-5; 7 bases align to TRBD2. After removal of 5 bases from V and 2 bases from J, the junction contained 15 bases not matched to a gene. The CDR3 length is 17 residues. The germline V gene has CDR1 SGHNT and CDR2 YYREEE (reference sequence). This chain's CDR3 is CASREGSGGTRQETQYF. The CDR3 DNA reads as TGTGCCAGCAGGGAGGGGTCGGGAGGCACCAGACAAGAGACCCAGTACTTC.

The chain employs TRBV19 and TRBJ1-4; TRBD1 aligns across 8 bases. J was trimmed by 4 bases and V by 5 bases; bases with no gene match: 9. The CDR3 runs to 16 residues. CDR1 LNHDA and CDR2 SQIVND come from the germline V gene (reference sequence). This chain's CDR3 is CASSVDRGVDNEKLFF. DNA for the CDR3: TGTGCCAGTAGTGTCGACAGGGGAGTCGATAATGAAAAACTGTTTTTT.

This clone was seen once. J is TRBJ1-5 and V is TRBV6-1; the D gene is possibly TRBD1 (6 bases). With 6 bases removed from V and 4 bases from J, the gap between germline ends came to 10 bases. The CDR3 has 13 amino acids. From germline, CDR1 is MNHNS and CDR2 SASEGT. The CDR3 coding sequence is TGTGCCAGCAGGGACAGTGATAATCAGCCCCAGCATTTT. It specifies CASRDSDNQPQHF.

CDR3 nucleotide sequence: TGTGCCACCAGCAGACCTGGACTAGCGGGAGCCTACGAGCAGTACTTC. It translates to CATSRPGLAGAYEQYF. The V call is TRBV15, the J call TRBJ2-7; 13 bases are a match to TRBD2. The CDR3 runs to 16 residues. Germline assignment: CDR1 LNHNV and CDR2 YYDKDF (reference sequence). The ends lost 2 bases at V and 2 bases at J; junction bases unmatched: 3.

Remarks on this clone: Other DNA sequences in the sample encode the same CDR3. The chain has TRBV30 and TRBJ2-3; 12 bases are a match to TRBD2. The CDR3 is 14 amino acids. In germline, CDR1 is GTSNPN, CDR2 SVGIG (reference sequence). V shed 3 bases, J shed 3 bases, and the junction held 1 base outside the gene matches. The CDR3 loop is CAWRLAGGTDTQYF. CDR3 sequence (DNA): TGTGCCTGGAGGCTAGCGGGAGGGACAGATACGCAGTATTTT.